This TCR beta chain was profiled in a study of T cells in Graves' hyperthyroidism and ophthalmopathy. At the level of the study: Specimen type is peripheral blood, collected at initial diagnosis prior to any treatment. Study observations and caveats: Ophthalmopathy was told apart from stable hyperthyroidism by a 13 V-J model.

Amplification targeted TCR beta CDR3 regions from RNA transcripts. Researchers ran a first-round RT-PCR on the TCR CDR3 using the HTBI primer set. In TCRdb, the multiplex PCR reads were re-called with MiXCR into one record per CDR3 protein. The data show 340,000 or so distinct CDR3 sequences, around 23% seen once. Uncontrolled infections, other autoimmune diseases, pregnancy or lactation led to exclusion of patients. This clonotype appeared many times. Its antigen is still unknown. The V segment lost 3 bases and the J segment 2 bases; nucleotides outside the gene matches: 7. CDR3 length: 15 residues. The germline V gene has CDR1 DFQATT and CDR2 SNEGSKA (reference sequence).

This clonotype was sampled from a woman aged 45 to 65 with Graves' hyperthyroidism. V usage is TRBV20-1 and J usage is TRBJ2-7, with 10 bases that match TRBD1. Sequencing input: blood. The CDR3 here is CSASRTGTGAYEQYF. CDR3 nucleotides: TGCAGTGCTAGCAGAACCGGGACAGGGGCCTACGAGCAGTACTTC.